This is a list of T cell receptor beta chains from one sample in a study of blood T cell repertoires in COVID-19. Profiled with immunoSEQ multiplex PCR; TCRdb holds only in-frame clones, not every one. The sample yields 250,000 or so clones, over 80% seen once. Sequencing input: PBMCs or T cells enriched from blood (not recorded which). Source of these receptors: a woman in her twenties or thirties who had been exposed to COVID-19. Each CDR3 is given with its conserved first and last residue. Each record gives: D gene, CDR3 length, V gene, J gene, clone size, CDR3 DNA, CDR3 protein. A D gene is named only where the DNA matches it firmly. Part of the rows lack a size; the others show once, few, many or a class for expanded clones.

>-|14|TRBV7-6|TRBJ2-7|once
TGTGCCAGCAGCTTAGGACCCCCGAGCGACGAGCAGTACTTC
CASSLGPPSDEQYF
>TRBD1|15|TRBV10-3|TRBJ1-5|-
TGTGCCATCAGTGAGTCGGGGACAGTGAATCAGCCCCAGCATTTT
CAISESGTVNQPQHF
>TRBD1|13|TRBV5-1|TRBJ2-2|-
TGCGCCAGCAGCATAACAGGGGGCGGGGAGCTGTTTTTT
CASSITGGGELFF
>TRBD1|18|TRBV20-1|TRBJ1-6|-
TGCAGTGCTAGTAGGGCCTGGGACAGGGGGTTTGATAATTCACCCCTCCACTTT
CSASRAWDRGFDNSPLHF
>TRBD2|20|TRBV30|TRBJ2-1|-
TGTGCCTGGAGTGGTGGGCAGGGAGAGATCAGCGGGAACTCCTACAATGAGCAGTTCTTC
CAWSGGQGEISGNSYNEQFF
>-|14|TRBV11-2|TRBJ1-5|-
TGTGCCAGCAGCTTAGGCGGCGTGGATCAGCCCCAGCATTTT
CASSLGGVDQPQHF
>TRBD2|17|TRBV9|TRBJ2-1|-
TGTGCCAGCAGCGTAGTGGCTAGCGGGAGCAGGCTCGATGAGCAGTTCTTC
CASSVVASGSRLDEQFF
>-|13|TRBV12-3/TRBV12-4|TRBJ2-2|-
TGTGCCACCCAGCCCGTCCGAGGGGGGGAGCTGTTTTTT
CATQPVRGGELFF
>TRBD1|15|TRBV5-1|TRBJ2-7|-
TGCGCCAGCAGAGACTCAGGGGGCTCCTCCTACGAGCAGTACTTC
CASRDSGGSSYEQYF
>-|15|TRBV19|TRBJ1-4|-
TGTGCCAGTAGTATCCCACTCCCCTCGGGTGAAAAACTGTTTTTT
CASSIPLPSGEKLFF
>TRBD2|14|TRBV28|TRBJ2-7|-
TGTGCCAGCAGTCTAGCGGGAGGATCGCACGAGCAGTACTTC
CASSLAGGSHEQYF
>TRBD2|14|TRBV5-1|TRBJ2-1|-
TGCGCCAGTAGAGCGGGAGGTACCTACAATGAGCAGTTCTTC
CASRAGGTYNEQFF
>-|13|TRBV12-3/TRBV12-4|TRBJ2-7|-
TGTGCCAGCAGTTTTAGGCAGGGCGACGAGCAGTACTTC
CASSFRQGDEQYF
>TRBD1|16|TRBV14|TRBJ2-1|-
TGTGCCAGCAGCCCCCGTGCCAGGGGGAACGGGGATGAGCAGTTCTTC
CASSPRARGNGDEQFF